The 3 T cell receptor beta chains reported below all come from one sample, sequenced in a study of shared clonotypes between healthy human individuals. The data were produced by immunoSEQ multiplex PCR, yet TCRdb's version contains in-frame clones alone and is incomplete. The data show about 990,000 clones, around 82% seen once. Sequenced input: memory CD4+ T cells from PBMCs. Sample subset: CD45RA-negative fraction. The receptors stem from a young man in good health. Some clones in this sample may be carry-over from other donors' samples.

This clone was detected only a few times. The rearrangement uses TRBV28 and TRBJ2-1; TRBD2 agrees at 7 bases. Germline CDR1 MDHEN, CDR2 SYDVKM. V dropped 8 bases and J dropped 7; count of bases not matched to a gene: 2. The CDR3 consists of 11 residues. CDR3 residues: CASGGENEQFF. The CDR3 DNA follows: TGTGCCAGCGGGGGGGAAAATGAGCAGTTCTTC.

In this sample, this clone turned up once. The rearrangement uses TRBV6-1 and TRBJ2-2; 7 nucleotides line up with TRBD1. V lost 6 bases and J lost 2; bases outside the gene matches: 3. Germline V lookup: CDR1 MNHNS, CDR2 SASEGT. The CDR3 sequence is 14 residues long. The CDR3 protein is CASRGQTNTGELFF. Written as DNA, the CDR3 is TGTGCCAGCAGGGGACAGACTAACACCGGGGAGCTGTTTTTT.

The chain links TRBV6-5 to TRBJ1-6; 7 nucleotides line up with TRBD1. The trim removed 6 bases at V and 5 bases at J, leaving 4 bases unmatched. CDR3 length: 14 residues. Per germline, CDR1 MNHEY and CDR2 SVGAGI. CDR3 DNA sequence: TGTGCCAGCAGGGTGGGACAGAATAATTCACCCCTCCACTTT. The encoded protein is CASRVGQNNSPLHF.